The T cell receptor (beta chain) under discussion was sequenced for a study of Ad26.COV2.S vaccination and SARS-CoV-2 variants. Study-wide background: The donor participated in the COV1001 trial, in its Ad26.COV2.S arm. Each vaccinee took Ad26.COV2.S intramuscularly, once or twice 56 days apart.

With 1 base removed from V and 5 bases from J, the gap between germline ends came to 15 bases. From germline, CDR1 is SGHVS and CDR2 FNYEAQ. CDR3 length: 15 residues. Treatment specified: 19 received Ad26.COV2.S at low or high dose, single or two shots; roughly five received placebo; per-sample allocation not given. Sampling was performed 63 days after the first vaccine or placebo injection. TCRdb's copy holds only in-frame clones and misses some; the assay was immunoSEQ multiplex PCR. The table shows around 450,000 clones, with approximately 92% occurring only once. For this clone: Antigen specificity is unknown.

Study-wide results and caveats: There was reportedly substantial breadth in spike-specific CD8+ and CD4+ T cell responses after vaccination.

The chain uses TRBV7-6 and TRBJ2-7, with D perhaps TRBD2 (5 bases). The TCR was taken from a person between 18 and 59 years old who received the Ad26.COV2.S COVID-19 vaccine or a placebo. The sequences come from peripheral blood, collected in a trial of Ad26.COV2.S vaccine versus placebo. This CDR3 is CASSLVSVGSNEQYF. As DNA, the CDR3 is TGTGCCAGCAGCTTAGTCTCTGTGGGGAGCAACGAGCAGTACTTC.